The source of this TCR beta chain is a study of T-cell memory formation after mild COVID-19. This CDR3 spans 15 amino acids. Germline V gene sequence: CDR1 MNHEY, CDR2 SMNVEV (reference sequence). V gave up 4 bases and J gave up 2 bases; unmatched junction bases: 5. MiXCR was run by TCRdb on the 5' RACE reads, yielding one entry per CDR3 protein. This sample has roughly 300,000 distinct CDR3 sequences, with 8% to 9% found just once. This receptor was obtained from a man aged 18 to 29 who had mild COVID-19 (a few samples of this study predate the infection). Cell type and time point are not known. The source material was PBMCs or a T cell subset sorted from them (not recorded which). This chain links TRBV27 with TRBJ2-1, with 7 bases fitting TRBD2. In DNA form, the CDR3 reads TGTGCCAGCAGTTGGGGCGGGGGACCCTACAATGAGCAGTTCTTC. It specifies CASSWGGGPYNEQFF.